Listed below are T cell receptor beta chains from one sample, sequenced in a study of cytomegalovirus exposure and HLA in healthy donors. The data were produced by immunoSEQ multiplex PCR, yet TCRdb's version contains in-frame clones alone and is incomplete. The sample carries roughly 150,000 clones, more than 70% recorded once. Source material: PBMCs. The receptors derive from a woman aged 40 to 55 in good health and CMV-seronegative. Each CDR3 is given with its conserved first and last residue. A D gene is named only where the DNA matches it firmly. Not all rows give a size; the values are once, few, many and, for expanded clones, a class.

clone size	V gene	J gene	D gene	CDR3 DNA	CDR3 protein
-	TRBV7-8	TRBJ2-3	TRBD1	TGTGCCAGCAGCAAAGATGGGACAGGGTACTTCACAGATACGCAGTATTTT	CASSKDGTGYFTDTQYF
-	TRBV7-6	TRBJ2-7	TRBD1	TGTGCCAGCAGCGCTGGGACAGGGGCGCCCCGCGAGCAGTACTTC	CASSAGTGAPREQYF
-	TRBV6-5	TRBJ1-1	TRBD1	TGTGCCAGCAAGGACAGGGATCGGGTTGAAGCTTTCTTT	CASKDRDRVEAFF
-	TRBV7-8	TRBJ1-1	-	TGTGCCAGCAGCTTAAAAATGGGTGCGGTTACCGCTGAAGCTTTCTTT	CASSLKMGAVTAEAFF
-	TRBV20-1	TRBJ1-1	TRBD1	TGCAGTGCCGGCAGGGGGACTGAAGCTTTCTTT	CSAGRGTEAFF
-	TRBV7-6	TRBJ2-1	TRBD2	TGTGCCAGCAGCTTAAGGCGGGAGGATTACAATGAGCAGTTCTTC	CASSLRREDYNEQFF
-	TRBV5-1	TRBJ2-3	TRBD1	TGCGCCAGCAGCTCTCTGACAGGGAACACAGATACGCAGTATTTT	CASSSLTGNTDTQYF
-	TRBV27	TRBJ2-1	-	TGTGCCAGCAGTTTATCGTGGGGGGGACAGGCGCACAATGAGCAGTTCTTC	CASSLSWGGQAHNEQFF
-	TRBV27	TRBJ2-1	TRBD2	TGTGCCAGCAGTCTTCTAGCGGGAGAGAACGAGCAGTTCTTC	CASSLLAGENEQFF
-	TRBV4-2	TRBJ2-1	TRBD2	TGTGCCAGCAGCCAATGGGAGGGGACTAGCGGAGTAGATGAGCAGTTCTTC	CASSQWEGTSGVDEQFF
-	TRBV10-2	TRBJ1-5	TRBD1	TGCGCCAGCAAGGGACAGGAGTTCAATCAGCCCCAGCATTTT	CASKGQEFNQPQHF
-	TRBV19	TRBJ1-5	-	TGTGCCAGTAGTATCAGGACAGATAGCAATCAGCCCCAGCATTTT	CASSIRTDSNQPQHF
few	TRBV6-5	TRBJ1-1	-	TGTGCCAGCAGTTATGGACAGCGAGCTTTCTTT	CASSYGQRAFF
-	TRBV19	TRBJ1-2	-	TGTGCCAGTACACCGCTCGGGGGGGACTTCTATGGCTACACCTTC	CASTPLGGDFYGYTF
-	TRBV23-1	TRBJ1-3	-	TGCGCCAGCAGTCAATGGGGGGGCGGGGGAAAAGCAGGAAACACCATATATTTT	CASSQWGGGGKAGNTIYF
few	TRBV19	TRBJ1-1	TRBD1	TGTGCCAGTAGGCGTACAGGGGGGGACACTGAAGCTTTCTTT	CASRRTGGDTEAFF
-	TRBV7-9	TRBJ1-1	-	TGTGCCAGCAGCTTACACGAGGGAAGGCACGCCCTTGAAGCTTTCTTT	CASSLHEGRHALEAFF
-	TRBV6-5	TRBJ1-1	-	TGTGCCAGCTTTGAGGCCCAGCCGAACACTGAAGCTTTCTTT	CASFEAQPNTEAFF
-	TRBV4-1	TRBJ2-3	-	TGCGCCAGCCAAAATTTAGGGACACAGTATTTT	CASQNLGTQYF
-	TRBV5-1	TRBJ1-4	-	TGCGCCAGCAGCTTGATCGTCGGGACTAATGAAAAACTGTTTTTT	CASSLIVGTNEKLFF
-	TRBV27	TRBJ2-7	-	TGTGCCAGCAGTTTTAGTGGCTCCTACGAGCAGTACTTC	CASSFSGSYEQYF
-	TRBV10-3	TRBJ2-1	TRBD2	TGTGCCATCAGTGAGTGGGGGGGTTTAAATGAGCAGTTCTTC	CAISEWGGLNEQFF
-	TRBV19	TRBJ2-7	TRBD1	TGTGCCAGTAGTATCCAGGGGGCGAGGTCCGAGCAGTACTTC	CASSIQGARSEQYF
few	TRBV28	TRBJ1-2	TRBD1	TGTGCCACTCATGAACCGACAGGGCGCCTAGGCTATGGCTACACCTTC	CATHEPTGRLGYGYTF
-	TRBV7-9	TRBJ2-7	-	TGTGCCAGCAGCTTAGACAACTACGAGCAGTACTTC	CASSLDNYEQYF
-	TRBV25-1	TRBJ2-1	-	TGTGCCAGCAGTGGAGCAGGATTAAATGAGCAGTTCTTC	CASSGAGLNEQFF
-	TRBV28	TRBJ2-7	-	TGTGCCAGCAGTACAGGGCCCTACGAGCAGTACTTC	CASSTGPYEQYF
-	TRBV27	TRBJ2-7	-	TGTGCCAGCAGTTTGGGCAACGCCTACGAGCAGTACTTC	CASSLGNAYEQYF
-	TRBV4-2	TRBJ1-4	-	TGTGCCAGCAGCCAAGACGGAGTGGCGGAAAAACTGTTTTTT	CASSQDGVAEKLFF
-	TRBV5-1	TRBJ2-1	-	TGCGCCAGCAGCTTGATGACAGGAAGTAATGAGCAGTTCTTC	CASSLMTGSNEQFF
once	TRBV5-1	TRBJ2-7	TRBD1	TGCGCCAGCAGCTTAACAGGGGGCCCCTACGAGCAGTACTTC	CASSLTGGPYEQYF
-	TRBV4-1	TRBJ1-2	TRBD1	TGCGCCAGCAGCCAAGCGTTTAACCCACAGGGGATCTATGGCTACACCTTC	CASSQAFNPQGIYGYTF
-	TRBV18	TRBJ2-3	-	TGTGCCAGCTCGAGGTACACAGATACGCAGTATTTT	CASSRYTDTQYF
-	TRBV5-4	TRBJ2-7	-	TGTGCCAGCAGCGGCGGCTTAGGAGGCGAGCAGTACTTC	CASSGGLGGEQYF
-	TRBV7-9	TRBJ2-3	-	TGTGCCAGCAGCTTAAGTGTTTCAGGGGATAGCACAGATACGCAGTATTTT	CASSLSVSGDSTDTQYF
-	TRBV2	TRBJ2-1	-	TGTGCCAGCAGCCTACAGGGAATAAACAATGAGCAGTTCTTC	CASSLQGINNEQFF
-	TRBV6-1	TRBJ2-1	-	TGTGCCAGCAGGGTTGGGCTAGCCTCCTACAATGAGCAGTTCTTC	CASRVGLASYNEQFF
-	TRBV15	TRBJ2-7	-	TGTGCCACCAGCAGAGATCTCGGGACTGGGGTACAGCAGTACTTC	CATSRDLGTGVQQYF
-	TRBV30	TRBJ1-4	TRBD1	TGTGCCTGGAGTCAACAGGGGACGAATGAAAAACTGTTTTTT	CAWSQQGTNEKLFF
-	TRBV11-2	TRBJ2-3	-	TGTGCCAGCAGCTTAGTAACCGGGGGAAGCACAGATACGCAGTATTTT	CASSLVTGGSTDTQYF
-	TRBV5-5	TRBJ2-1	TRBD2	TGTGCCAGCAGCTTGGGGCTAGCGGGGGGGCGGAACAATGAGCAGTTCTTC	CASSLGLAGGRNNEQFF
-	TRBV7-2	TRBJ2-4	-	TGTGCCAGCAGCCCGGGACACAAAAACATTCAGTACTTC	CASSPGHKNIQYF
-	TRBV18	TRBJ1-2	-	TGTGCCAGCTCAACGGGACAAGACACAGGGGGCTACACCTTC	CASSTGQDTGGYTF
-	TRBV18	TRBJ2-2	-	TGTGCCAGCTCGCGCTTTCTGTCCAGGCAGGCGAACACCGGGGAGCTGTTTTTT	CASSRFLSRQANTGELFF
-	TRBV5-1	TRBJ2-2	TRBD2	TGCGCCAGCAGCCTCGGGACTAGGGGTACCGGGGAGCTGTTTTTT	CASSLGTRGTGELFF
-	TRBV29-1	TRBJ1-2	-	TGCAGCGTGCCAATGAGGGAGGAAACCTATGGCTACACCTTC	CSVPMREETYGYTF
-	TRBV28	TRBJ2-7	TRBD1	TGTGCCAGCAGTTCCAACGGACAGGTTCAGTACTTC	CASSSNGQVQYF
few	TRBV19	TRBJ1-1	TRBD1	TGTGCCAGTAGGTTGGACAGGCCCGGTCACACTGAAGCTTTCTTT	CASRLDRPGHTEAFF
few	TRBV29-1	TRBJ1-2	-	TGCAGCGTTGAAGTAGGGGCCGTCTATGGCTACACCTTC	CSVEVGAVYGYTF
-	TRBV30	TRBJ1-5	-	TGTGCCTGGAGTGTGGGGGCAAATAGCAATCAGCCCCAGCATTTT	CAWSVGANSNQPQHF
once	TRBV11-1	TRBJ2-7	TRBD1	TGTGCCAGCAGCCATGCAGAGACAGGGCACTACGAGCAGTACTTC	CASSHAETGHYEQYF
-	TRBV30	TRBJ2-5	TRBD2	TGTGCCTGGAGTGTGGCGACTAGCGGGGGGAGAGAGACCCAGTACTTC	CAWSVATSGGRETQYF
once	TRBV28	TRBJ2-6	-	TGTGCCAGCAGTTTAATAGCAGCACCCGGGGCCAACGTCCTGACTTTC	CASSLIAAPGANVLTF